This entry lists 31 T cell receptor beta chains sequenced from one sample in a study of T cells in Graves' hyperthyroidism and ophthalmopathy. Amplified TCR beta CDR3 regions came from RNA transcripts. A first-round RT-PCR of the TCR CDR3 used the HTBI primer set. TCRdb ran MiXCR on the multiplex PCR reads and lists one entry per CDR3 protein. The profile shows approximately 640,000 distinct CDR3 sequences, 40% to 55% of them singletons. Sequencing used peripheral blood or thyroid tissue (not recorded which). The origin of the receptors is an adult man with Graves' disease, either hyperthyroidism or ophthalmopathy (not recorded which).

The chain joins TRBV12-5 to TRBJ2-6; D is possibly TRBD1 (5 bases). From germline, CDR1 is LGHNT and CDR2 FRNRAP. Trimming pared 1 base from V and 0 bases from J, leaving 10 bases between. CDR3 length equals 17 residues. CDR3 DNA: TGTGCTAGTGGTTTGGGCGGACACTTCTCTGGGGCCAACGTCCTGACTTTC. Protein sequence: CASGLGGHFSGANVLTF.

This clonotype has more than one count but fewer than ten. CDR3 coding DNA: TGTGCCAGCAGCCAACCCACAGGCGAAGAGACCCAGTACTTC. This gives the protein CASSQPTGEETQYF. The genes are TRBV3-1 and TRBJ2-5; possibly TRBD1 for D (5 bases). In germline, CDR1 is LGHDT, CDR2 YNNKEL (reference sequence). Trimming removed 2 bases from V and 3 bases from J, with 10 bases in between. This CDR3 contains 14 residues.

The V and J genes are TRBV7-9 and TRBJ1-2; D is unresolved. This CDR3 spans 12 amino acids. CDR1 and CDR2 from the germline V gene are SEHNR and FQNEAQ (reference sequence). V lost 5 bases, J lost 6 bases, and 10 bases lay in between. CDR3 sequence: CASSQDGNGYTF. CDR3 in DNA: TGTGCCAGCAGCCAAGATGGGAATGGCTACACCTTC.

The V call is TRBV20-1, the J call TRBJ1-3; a weak D match, TRBD1 (5 bases). Deletions cut 0 bases from V and 0 bases from J, with 9 bases between. The CDR3 has 15 amino acids. The V gene's germline CDR1 is DFQATT and CDR2 SNEGSKA (reference sequence). DNA for the CDR3: TGCAGTGCTAGAGATTGGGGGGTCTCTGGAAACACCATATATTTT. Encoded protein: CSARDWGVSGNTIYF.

The gene calls are TRBV7-6 and TRBJ2-2; D is undetermined. The V gene lost 7 bases and the J gene lost 0 bases, with 9 bases spanning the gap. Germline assignment: CDR1 SGHVS and CDR2 FNYEAQ. The CDR3 spans 14 residues. CDR3 in DNA: TGTGCCAGCACCTCGCCCGCGAACACCGGGGAGCTGTTTTTT. Amino acid sequence: CASTSPANTGELFF.

The J gene is TRBJ2-5, the V gene TRBV5-1; TRBD1 matches 7 bases. Germline CDR1 and CDR2: SGHRS and YFSETQ. V gave up 5 bases and J gave up 1 base; unmatched junction bases: 5. The CDR3 is made up of 14 amino acids. CDR3 in DNA: TGCGCCAGCAGATATGGGACAGTCCAAGAGACCCAGTACTTC. Encoded protein: CASRYGTVQETQYF.

A few counts support this clonotype. The genes are TRBV7-9 and TRBJ1-1; possibly TRBD1 for D (6 bases). From germline, CDR1 is SEHNR and CDR2 FQNEAQ (reference sequence). Trimming removed 6 bases from V and 1 base from J, with 18 bases in between. The CDR3 is 16 amino acids. In DNA form, the CDR3 reads TGTGCCAGCAGTAGCTTGCAGGCAGGGGAGAACACTGAAGCTTTCTTT. Its translation: CASSSLQAGENTEAFF.

As to this clonotype: A junction end diverges from the germline sequence, so it may reflect a read error. The V and J genes are TRBV5-1 and TRBJ2-7, with 7 nucleotides matching TRBD1. Germline V gene sequence: CDR1 SGHRS, CDR2 YFSETQ. The CDR3 extends over 15 amino acids. This chain's CDR3 is CASSLQGEIAYEQYF. Written as DNA, the CDR3 is TGTGCCAGCAGCCTGCAGGGGGAAATCGCCTACGAGCAGTACTTC.

The chain is built from TRBV2 and TRBJ2-5, with 12 nucleotides matching TRBD2. Germline V gene sequence: CDR1 SNHLY, CDR2 FYNNEI. CDR3 length: 17 residues. The V segment lost 5 bases and the J segment 0 bases; nucleotides outside the gene matches: 7. The CDR3 reads CASSSATSGGYQETQYF. The CDR3, as DNA: TGTGCCAGCAGTAGCGCAACTAGCGGGGGGTACCAAGAGACCCAGTACTTC.

The sample holds many counts of this clonotype. V gene TRBV24-1 combines with J gene TRBJ1-2; D ambiguous. V was cut by 0 bases and J by 9 bases, with 7 bases left in between. This CDR3 has 12 residues. Per germline, CDR1 KGHDR and CDR2 SFDVKD. This CDR3 reads CATSDLEGSYTF. CDR3 in DNA: TGTGCCACCAGTGATTTGGAGGGTAGCTACACCTTC.

In this sample, this clonotype turned up many times. V and J are TRBV7-9 and TRBJ1-2; D gene unclear. There are 15 residues in the CDR3. V shed 2 bases and J shed 3 bases, with 13 bases lying between them. Germline V lookup: CDR1 SEHNR, CDR2 FQNEAQ (reference sequence). CDR3 sequence reads: CASSLPRPTHYGYTF. As DNA, the CDR3 is TGTGCCAGCAGCTTACCCCGACCCACGCACTATGGCTACACCTTC.

The rearrangement uses TRBV20-1 and TRBJ2-7; D is perhaps TRBD2 (6 bases). Between the trimmed V and J ends, which lost 2 bases and 0 bases, there was a span of 17 bases. The CDR3 extends over 16 amino acids. Per germline, CDR1 DFQATT and CDR2 SNEGSKA (reference sequence). The CDR3 loop is CSARLTGTAYSYEQYF. The DNA for the CDR3 is TGCAGTGCTAGACTCACCGGGACTGCCTACTCCTACGAGCAGTACTTC.

This clonotype showed up just a few times. The CDR3 nucleotides are TGTGCCAGCAGCCGGGGGACAAAAGCTTTCTTT. Its protein is CASSRGTKAFF. The J gene is TRBJ1-1, the V gene TRBV7-9, with TRBD1 as a possible D gene (6 bases). This CDR3 comprises 11 residues. Looked up from germline, CDR1 is SEHNR and CDR2 is FQNEAQ (reference sequence). V was trimmed by 5 bases and J by 9 bases, leaving 10 bases between them.

The table lists this clonotype with many counts. The chain uses TRBV7-9 and TRBJ1-2; possible D gene TRBD1, 5 bases. Germline lookup yields CDR1 SEHNR and CDR2 FQNEAQ (reference sequence). The CDR3 length is 15 residues. Trimming removed 5 bases at V and 6 bases at J, with 19 bases between. DNA of the CDR3: TGTGCCAGCAGCAATCCGGGACGGGGATCGGATGGCTACACCTTC. This sequence encodes CASSNPGRGSDGYTF.

J is TRBJ2-5 and V is TRBV5-1; TRBD2 matches 8 bases. V shed 3 bases, J shed 4 bases, and the junction held 8 bases outside the gene matches. The CDR3 length is 15 residues. Per germline, CDR1 SGHRS and CDR2 YFSETQ. CDR3 nucleotides: TGCGCCAGCAGCTCAGCCGGGACTAGTGGAGAGACCCAGTACTTC. Encoded protein: CASSSAGTSGETQYF.

This clonotype was detected many times. This chain connects TRBV10-3 to TRBJ2-7; D gene unclear. This CDR3 spans 12 amino acids. With 3 bases removed from V and 0 bases from J, the gap between germline ends came to 3 bases. Germline-derived CDR1 and CDR2 are ENHRY and SYGVKD. CDR3: CAISDTSYEQYF. CDR3 bases: TGTGCCATCAGTGACACCTCCTACGAGCAGTACTTC.

This clonotype was observed a few times. The chain combines TRBV7-2 with TRBJ1-1; D is unclear. V lost 1 base and J 2 bases, leaving 11 bases between the germline ends. Germline CDR1 SGHTA, CDR2 FQGNSA. This CDR3 contains 15 residues. The CDR3: CASSLVRGYNTEAFF. The CDR3 DNA is TGTGCCAGCAGCTTAGTTCGGGGTTATAACACTGAAGCTTTCTTT.

This clonotype has just a few counts. The gene calls are TRBV7-9 and TRBJ2-2, with D unresolved. V shed 5 bases and J shed 7 bases, with 8 bases lying between them. Germline CDR1 SEHNR, CDR2 FQNEAQ (reference sequence). The length of the CDR3 is 12 residues. The CDR3: CASSTTDGELFF. The CDR3 nucleotides are TGTGCCAGCAGCACCACGGACGGGGAGCTGTTTTTT.

The genes are TRBV29-1 and TRBJ1-2; no clear D. Trimming removed 3 bases from V and 2 bases from J, with 13 bases in between. The CDR3 contains 14 residues. Looked up from germline, CDR1 is SQVTM and CDR2 is ANQGSEA. This CDR3 reads CSVDMERSNYGYTF. CDR3 coding DNA: TGCAGCGTTGACATGGAGCGCTCGAACTATGGCTACACCTTC.

Remarks on this clonotype: Germline is not matched at one junction end, which may reflect a read error. This sequence joins TRBV5-1 and TRBJ2-7, with 8 bases aligning to TRBD1. The length of the CDR3 is 13 residues. Per the germline V gene, CDR1 is SGHRS and CDR2 is YFSETQ. Here the CDR3 DNA reads TGTGCCAGCAGCCGTGCCGGACAGGGTGAGCAGTACTTC. Protein: CASSRAGQGEQYF.

In the case of this clonotype: A read error is possible here, since a much larger clone lies one base away. This sequence joins TRBV2 and TRBJ1-4; D call uncertain. The CDR3 consists of 15 residues. V shed 2 bases and J shed 7 bases, with 14 bases lying between them. Germline CDR1 SNHLY, CDR2 FYNNEI. In DNA form, the CDR3 reads TGTGCCAGCAGTGAACCGACATCGATGGGTGAAAAACTGTTTTTT. It codes for CASSEPTSMGEKLFF. The full variable domain, in which reference TRBV2 and TRBJ1-4 provide the parts outside the CDR3, is EPEVTQTPSHQVTQMGQEVILRCVPISNHLYFYWYRQILGQKVEFLVSFYNNEISEKSEIFDDQFSVERPDGSNFTLKIRSTKLEDSAMYFCASSEPTSMGEKLFFGSGTQLSVL.

As for this clonotype: Since a much larger clone is just one base distant, this may be a read error. The J gene is TRBJ1-6, the V gene TRBV19; D not resolved. Trimming removed 5 bases from V and 5 bases from J, with 10 bases in between. This CDR3 is built from 14 residues. From germline, CDR1 is LNHDA and CDR2 SQIVND (reference sequence). The CDR3 region has the DNA TGTGCCAGTAGTGTGGGCCAACATAATTCACCCCTCCACTTT. It yields the protein CASSVGQHNSPLHF. Together with reference TRBV19 and TRBJ1-6, the CDR3 gives the full variable domain: DGGITQSPKYLFRKEGQNVTLSCEQNLNHDAMYWYRQDPGQGLRLIYYSQIVNDFQKGDIAEGYSVSREKKESFPLTVTSAQKNPTAFYLCASSVGQHNSPLHFGNGTRLTVT.

V is TRBV5-1 and J is TRBJ2-2; 8 bases map to TRBD2. The CDR3 is 16 residues long. The J segment lost 1 base and the V segment lost 0 bases, leaving 2 bases of the junction unmatched. Germline CDR1 is SGHRS and CDR2 is YFSETQ. CDR3 coding DNA: TGCGCCAGCAGCTTGGTTCTAGCGGGGAACACCGGGGAGCTGTTTTTT. Its protein product is CASSLVLAGNTGELFF.

This clonotype was detected once. The chain recombines TRBV10-3 with TRBJ1-5; D call uncertain. Germline lookup yields CDR1 ENHRY and CDR2 SYGVKD. This CDR3 is built from 13 residues. Between the trimmed V and J ends, which lost 3 bases and 7 bases, there was a span of 10 bases. The CDR3 DNA is TGTGCCATCAGTGAAGGTCTAAGCCAGCCCCAGCATTTT. Protein: CAISEGLSQPQHF.

The chain carries TRBV6-5 and TRBJ1-3; D ambiguous. The CDR3 totals 14 residues. Germline assignment: CDR1 MNHEY and CDR2 SVGAGI. Trimming removed 2 bases from V and 2 bases from J, with 7 bases in between. The CDR3 DNA reads TGTGCCAGCAGTTACAGCTGGACTGGAAACACCATATATTTT. This codes for CASSYSWTGNTIYF.

There are many counts of this clonotype. The V and J genes are TRBV10-3 and TRBJ1-4; D not certain. The length of the CDR3 is 13 residues. V was trimmed by 0 bases and J by 13 bases, leaving 12 bases between them. CDR1 is ENHRY and CDR2 is SYGVKD in the germline V gene. The CDR3 bases are TGTGCCATCAGTGAGTCGATAGTACAGAGACTGTTTTTT. Translation gives CAISESIVQRLFF.

The V call is TRBV6-1, the J call TRBJ1-1; 10 bases line up with TRBD1. CDR1 is MNHNS and CDR2 is SASEGT in the germline V gene. The length of the CDR3 is 14 residues. Trimming removed 6 bases from V and 5 bases from J; junction bases left unmatched: 6. This CDR3 reads CASRTGTGVTEAFF. Here the CDR3 DNA reads TGTGCCAGCAGAACCGGGACAGGGGTTACTGAAGCTTTCTTT.

Notes on this clonotype: The junction and the germline gene differ at one end; a read error may be behind it. V usage is TRBV7-9 and J usage is TRBJ2-5; no clear D. This CDR3 is 10 amino acids long. Germline-derived CDR1 and CDR2 are SEHNR and FQNEAQ (reference sequence). CDR3 protein: CASSLKSRDF. CDR3 nucleotides: TGTGCCAGCAGCCTGAAGAGCCGGGACTTC.

This clonotype was detected only a few times. The V call is TRBV6-5, the J call TRBJ1-5, with D perhaps TRBD1 (5 bases). The germline V gene encodes CDR1 MNHEY and CDR2 SVGAGI. This CDR3 has 13 residues. The ends were cut back, 5 bases at V and 5 bases at J, with 10 bases in the middle. The CDR3 DNA is TGTGCCAGCAGTCGAGGGGTGGATCAGCCCCAGCATTTT. This sequence encodes CASSRGVDQPQHF.

This clonotype was seen once. The gene calls are TRBV12-3 or TRBV12-4 and TRBJ1-5, with D possibly matching TRBD1 (6 bases). The CDR3 has 19 residues. V was cut by 6 bases and J by 1 base, with 25 bases left in between. CDR3 bases: TGTGCCAGCAGCCCCATTAAACAGGGTACGTATAGAAGCAATCAGCCCCAGCATTTT. It specifies CASSPIKQGTYRSNQPQHF.

The CDR3 nucleotides read TGTGCCAGCAGCGTAGCGAGCGGGCCCTACGAGCAGTACTTC. Residues: CASSVASGPYEQYF. The chain is built from TRBV9 and TRBJ2-7, with D perhaps TRBD2 (6 bases). Germline-derived CDR1 and CDR2 are SGDLS and YYNGEE. The CDR3 consists of 14 residues. Trimming took off 0 bases at V and 2 bases at J, with 9 bases between the two ends. The full variable domain, rest sourced from reference TRBV9 and TRBJ2-7, is DSGVTQTPKHLITATGQRVTLRCSPRSGDLSVYWYQQSLDQGLQFLIQYYNGEERAKGNILERFSAQQFPDLHSELNLSSLELGDSALYFCASSVASGPYEQYFGPGTRLTVT.